These 10 T cell receptor beta chains were sequenced from one sample in a study of CD8+CD57+ T cells in acquired aplastic anemia. Profiling of TCR beta VDJ combinations and CDR3 sequences used genomic DNA as template. TCRdb re-analysed the reads in MiXCR, keeping a single row per CDR3 protein. The sample lists 150,000 or so distinct CDR3 sequences; approximately 52% were seen once. Only patients with CD8+CD57+ cell expansion on flow cytometry were chosen for sequencing. The sequencing sample was made of sorted CD4+, CD8+, or CD8+CD57+ T cells (not recorded which) from PBMCs. The receptors here all came from a human donor with aplastic anemia.

This clonotype was recorded at least ten times. J is TRBJ2-5 and V is TRBV5-5; D is uncertain. This CDR3 is built from 12 residues. Germline CDR1 reads SGHKS; CDR2 reads YYEKEE (reference sequence). V lost 4 bases and J 5 bases, leaving 9 bases between the germline ends. CDR3 DNA: TGTGCCAGCAGCACTGATGGGGAGACCCAGTACTTC. Translated, it gives CASSTDGETQYF.

V is TRBV13 and J is TRBJ2-7; 14 bases agree with TRBD2. The V and J ends lost 10 bases and 2 bases, in that order; junction bases with no gene match: 10. CDR3 size: 16 residues. Germline values: CDR1 PRHDT, CDR2 FYEKMQ (reference sequence). In DNA form, the CDR3 reads TGTGCCATATACGGGACTAGCGGGGGTGGTGCCTACGAGCAGTACTTC. Its translation is CAIYGTSGGGAYEQYF.

The chain employs TRBV10-3 and TRBJ2-1, with 9 bases matching TRBD2. Germline trimming cut 10 bases from V and 6 bases from J; bases unmatched to any gene: 10. Per the germline V gene, CDR1 is ENHRY and CDR2 is SYGVKD. CDR3 length: 14 residues. CDR3 DNA sequence: TGTGCCAGCCGGCCGGGACTAGCAGGCAATGAGCAGTTCTTC. Translating it yields CASRPGLAGNEQFF.

This clonotype was observed many times. The gene calls are TRBV20-1 and TRBJ2-5; D remains ambiguous. V lost 6 bases, J lost 5 bases, and 7 bases lay in between. The CDR3 contains 10 residues. CDR1 and CDR2 from the germline V gene are DFQATT and SNEGSKA (reference sequence). CDR3 DNA sequence: TGCAGTGCCACGGACGAGACCCAGTACTTC. It translates to CSATDETQYF.

This clonotype was seen a single time. The chain employs TRBV9 and TRBJ2-7, with a possible D match to TRBD2 (6 bases). The CDR3 has 15 amino acids. The ends were cut back, 0 bases at V and 6 bases at J, with 16 bases in the middle. Germline CDR1 SGDLS, CDR2 YYNGEE. CDR3 region: CASSVGGDYGFEQYF. The CDR3 nucleotides are TGTGCCAGCAGCGTAGGGGGGGATTACGGTTTCGAGCAGTACTTC. The complete variable domain, with remaining parts taken from reference TRBV9 and TRBJ2-7, reads DSGVTQTPKHLITATGQRVTLRCSPRSGDLSVYWYQQSLDQGLQFLIQYYNGEERAKGNILERFSAQQFPDLHSELNLSSLELGDSALYFCASSVGGDYGFEQYFGPGTRLTVT.

V gene TRBV3-1 combines with J gene TRBJ2-7, with 9 bases identical to TRBD2. Trimming at V came to 1 base and at J to 2 bases, leaving 3 bases not matched to a gene. CDR1 is LGHDT and CDR2 is YNNKEL in the germline V gene (reference sequence). The CDR3 is 15 amino acids. This CDR3 reads CASSQVPSGTYEQYF. In DNA form, the CDR3 reads TGTGCCAGCAGCCAAGTTCCTAGCGGGACCTACGAGCAGTACTTC.

This CDR3 is CASSTGPYNQPQHF. CDR3 sequence (DNA): TGTGCCAGTAGTACGGGCCCCTACAATCAGCCCCAGCATTTT. The chain links TRBV19 to TRBJ1-5; D uncertain. CDR3 size: 14 residues. V gave up 4 bases and J gave up 3 bases, with 10 bases separating them. Germline-derived CDR1 and CDR2 are LNHDA and SQIVND (reference sequence).

This clonotype was counted ten times or more. The chain recombines TRBV6-5 with TRBJ2-3; a weak D match, TRBD2 (7 bases). Germline CDR1 MNHEY, CDR2 SVGAGI. V was cut by 6 bases and J by 4 bases, with 14 bases left in between. CDR3 length: 14 residues. DNA for the CDR3: TGTGCCAGCAGCCCGGGGGGCGAGGCAGATACGCAGTATTTT. Translating gives CASSPGGEADTQYF.

The chain combines TRBV20-1 with TRBJ2-1, with TRBD2 matching over 7 bases. The germline gives CDR1 DFQATT, CDR2 SNEGSKA (reference sequence). This CDR3 comprises 15 residues. Trimming cost V 0 bases and J 1 base; bases outside gene matches: 3. This CDR3 reads CSARDLGRSYNEQFF. The DNA for the CDR3 is TGCAGTGCTAGAGATCTCGGGAGGTCCTACAATGAGCAGTTCTTC.

This clonotype was observed many times. The rearrangement joins TRBV3-1 to TRBJ1-2; 7 bases are shared with TRBD1. Germline V lookup: CDR1 LGHDT, CDR2 YNNKEL (reference sequence). The CDR3 has 16 amino acids. Trimming took 0 bases from V and 1 from J; bases not matched to a gene: 5. CDR3 bases: TGTGCCAGCAGCCAAGATCGGAGACAGGGTAACTATGGCTACACCTTC. This sequence encodes CASSQDRRQGNYGYTF. The full variable domain, with the rest looked up from reference TRBV3-1 and TRBJ1-2, is DTAVSQTPKYLVTQMGNDKSIKCEQNLGHDTMYWYKQDSKKFLKIMFSYNNKELIINETVPNRFSPKSPDKAHLNLHINSLELGDSAVYFCASSQDRRQGNYGYTFGSGTRLTVV.